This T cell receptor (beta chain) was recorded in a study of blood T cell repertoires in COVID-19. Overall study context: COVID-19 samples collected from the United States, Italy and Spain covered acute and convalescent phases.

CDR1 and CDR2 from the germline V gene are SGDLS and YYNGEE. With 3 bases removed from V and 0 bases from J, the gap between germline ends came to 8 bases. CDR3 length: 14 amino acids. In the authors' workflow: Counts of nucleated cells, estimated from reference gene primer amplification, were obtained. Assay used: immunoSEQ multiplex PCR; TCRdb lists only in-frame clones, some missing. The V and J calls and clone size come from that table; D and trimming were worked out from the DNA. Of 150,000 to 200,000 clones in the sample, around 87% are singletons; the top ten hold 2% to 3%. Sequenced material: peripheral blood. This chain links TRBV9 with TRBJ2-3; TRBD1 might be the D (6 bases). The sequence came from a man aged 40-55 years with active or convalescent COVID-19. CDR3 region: CASSGGPSTDTQYF. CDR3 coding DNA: TGTGCCAGCAGCGGGGGGCCAAGCACAGATACGCAGTATTTT.